This T cell receptor (beta chain) came from a study of cytomegalovirus exposure and HLA in healthy donors. Broader study findings: A later analysis showed HLA-associated TCR beta chains outstripping equally common others in clonal expansion. Of the V segments, some could not be distinguished, including TRBV6-2 and TRBV6-3, and were excluded.

A word on this clone: Its antigen is not known.

The PCR contained 60 Vbeta and 13 Jbeta primers. Profiled with immunoSEQ multiplex PCR; TCRdb holds only in-frame clones, not every one. The data hold 100,000 to 150,000 clones, with roughly 80% observed a single time. Germline CDR1 MNHEY, CDR2 SVGAGI. The CDR3 consists of 13 residues. The V gene lost 5 bases and the J gene lost 8 bases, with 15 bases spanning the gap. The receptor was derived from a female donor in good health and CMV-seronegative. Input material: PBMCs. The J gene is TRBJ1-2, the V gene TRBV6-5, with a possible D match to TRBD1 (5 bases). In nucleotides, the CDR3 is TGTGCCAGCAGTCGGACGGGGGTACACGGCTACACCTTC. This encodes CASSRTGVHGYTF.